This TCR beta chain was obtained from a study of T cell repertoires in cytomegalovirus infection. On the study more broadly: Indicated by public TCR beta signatures were CMV infection and matching HLA type. Whole-study results and caveats: Cumulative frequency of public TCR beta families picked out carriers of CMV plus the relevant HLA. Dominating the ex vivo response were HLA-C-restricted CMV-specific TCR beta clonotypes.

This clonotype came up many times. Its antigen is still unknown. One entry per CDR3 protein, called by TCRdb with MiXCR from the reads. The data hold around 300,000 distinct CDR3 sequences, with around 25% observed a single time. The CDR3 has 14 amino acids. Germline CDR1 is SGHTA and CDR2 is FQGNSA. Between the trimmed V and J ends, which lost 5 bases and 0 bases, there was a span of 8 bases. The sequencing input was PBMCs. This TCR came from a human donor in good health (CMV status not recorded). Some clones in this sample may be carry-over from other donors' samples. The chain joins TRBV7-2 to TRBJ2-1; D gene uncertain. The CDR3 DNA is TGTGCCAGCAGCCCCCAACTCTCCTACAATGAGCAGTTCTTC. It is translated as CASSPQLSYNEQFF.